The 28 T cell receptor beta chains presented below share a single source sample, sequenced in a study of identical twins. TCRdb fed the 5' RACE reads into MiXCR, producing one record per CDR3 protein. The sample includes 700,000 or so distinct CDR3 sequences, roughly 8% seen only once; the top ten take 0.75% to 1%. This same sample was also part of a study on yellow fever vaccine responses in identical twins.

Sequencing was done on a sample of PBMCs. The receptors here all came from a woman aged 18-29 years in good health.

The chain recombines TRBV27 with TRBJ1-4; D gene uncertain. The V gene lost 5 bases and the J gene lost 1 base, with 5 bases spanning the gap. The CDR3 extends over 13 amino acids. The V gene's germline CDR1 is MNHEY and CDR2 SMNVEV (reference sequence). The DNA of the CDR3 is TGTGCCAGCAGTAGGGAAACTAATGAAAAACTGTTTTTT. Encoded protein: CASSRETNEKLFF.

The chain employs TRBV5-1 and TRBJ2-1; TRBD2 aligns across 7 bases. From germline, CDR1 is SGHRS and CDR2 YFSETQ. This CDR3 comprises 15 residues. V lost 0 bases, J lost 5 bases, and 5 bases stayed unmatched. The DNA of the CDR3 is TGCGCCAGCAGCTTGGAGCTGGGAGGGAACAATGAGCAGTTCTTC. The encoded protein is CASSLELGGNNEQFF.

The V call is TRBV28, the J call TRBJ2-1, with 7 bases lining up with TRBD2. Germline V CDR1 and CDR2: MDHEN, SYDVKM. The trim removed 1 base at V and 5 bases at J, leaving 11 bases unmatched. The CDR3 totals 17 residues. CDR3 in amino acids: CASSLLGGARFHNEQFF. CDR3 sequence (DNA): TGTGCCAGCAGTTTATTGGGAGGGGCTAGGTTTCACAATGAGCAGTTCTTC.

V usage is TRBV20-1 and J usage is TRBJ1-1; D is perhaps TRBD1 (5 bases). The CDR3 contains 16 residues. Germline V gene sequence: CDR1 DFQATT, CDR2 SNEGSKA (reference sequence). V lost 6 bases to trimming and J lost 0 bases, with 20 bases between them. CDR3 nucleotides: TGCAGTGCGCCGTCGGACACCCTCCCTATGAACACTGAAGCTTTCTTT. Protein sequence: CSAPSDTLPMNTEAFF.

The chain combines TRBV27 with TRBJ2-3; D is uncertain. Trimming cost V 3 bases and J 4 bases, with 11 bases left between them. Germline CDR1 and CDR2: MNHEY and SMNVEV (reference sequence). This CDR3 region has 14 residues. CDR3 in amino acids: CASSLRSTPDTQYF. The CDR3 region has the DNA TGTGCCAGCAGTTTGCGATCAACTCCAGATACGCAGTATTTT.

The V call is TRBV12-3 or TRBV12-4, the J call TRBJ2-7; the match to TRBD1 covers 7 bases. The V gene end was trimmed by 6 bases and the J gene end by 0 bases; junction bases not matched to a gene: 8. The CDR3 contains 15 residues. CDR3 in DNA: TGTGCCAGCAGCTCTTGGACAGGCGGCTCCTACGAGCAGTACTTC. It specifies CASSSWTGGSYEQYF.

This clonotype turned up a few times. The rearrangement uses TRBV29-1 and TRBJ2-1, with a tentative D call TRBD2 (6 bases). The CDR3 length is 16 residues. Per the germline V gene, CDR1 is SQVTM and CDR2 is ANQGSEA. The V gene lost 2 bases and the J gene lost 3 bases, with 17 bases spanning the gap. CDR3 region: CSVEPTVGGDYNEQFF. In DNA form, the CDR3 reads TGCAGCGTTGAACCAACGGTGGGGGGTGACTACAATGAGCAGTTCTTC.

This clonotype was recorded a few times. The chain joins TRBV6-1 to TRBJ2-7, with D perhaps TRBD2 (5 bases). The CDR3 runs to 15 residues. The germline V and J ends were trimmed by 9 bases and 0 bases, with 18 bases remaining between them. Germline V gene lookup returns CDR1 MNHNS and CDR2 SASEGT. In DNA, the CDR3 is TGTGCCAGTTCCTTTCGGACTGCTCTCTCCTACGAGCAGTACTTC. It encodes CASSFRTALSYEQYF.

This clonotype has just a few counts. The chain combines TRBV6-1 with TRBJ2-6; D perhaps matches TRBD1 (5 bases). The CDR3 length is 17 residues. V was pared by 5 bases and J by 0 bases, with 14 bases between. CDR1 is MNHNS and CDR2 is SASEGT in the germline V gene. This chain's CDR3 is CASSRDSFPSGANVLTF. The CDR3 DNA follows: TGTGCCAGCAGTAGAGACAGCTTCCCCTCTGGGGCCAACGTCCTGACTTTC.

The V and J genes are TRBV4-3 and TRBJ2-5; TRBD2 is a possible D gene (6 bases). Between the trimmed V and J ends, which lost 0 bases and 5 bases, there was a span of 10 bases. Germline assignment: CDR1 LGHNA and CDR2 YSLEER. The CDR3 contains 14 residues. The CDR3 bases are TGCGCCAGCAGCCAAGAGTTTGGGAGGGAGACCCAGTACTTC. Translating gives CASSQEFGRETQYF.

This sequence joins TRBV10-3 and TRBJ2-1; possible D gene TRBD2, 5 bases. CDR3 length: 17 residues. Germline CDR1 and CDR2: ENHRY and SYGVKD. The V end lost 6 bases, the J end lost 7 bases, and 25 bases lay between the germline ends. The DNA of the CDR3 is TGTGCCATCAGGGCGAGGAGTGGACTTCAACGTCCGAATGAGCAGTTCTTC. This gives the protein CAIRARSGLQRPNEQFF.

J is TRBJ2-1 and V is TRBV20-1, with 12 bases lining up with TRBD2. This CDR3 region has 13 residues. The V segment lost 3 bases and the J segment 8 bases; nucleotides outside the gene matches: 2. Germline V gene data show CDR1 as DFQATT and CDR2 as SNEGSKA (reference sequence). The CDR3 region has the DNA TGCAGTGCTAGGACTAGCGGGAGCGATGAGCAGTTCTTC. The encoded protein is CSARTSGSDEQFF.

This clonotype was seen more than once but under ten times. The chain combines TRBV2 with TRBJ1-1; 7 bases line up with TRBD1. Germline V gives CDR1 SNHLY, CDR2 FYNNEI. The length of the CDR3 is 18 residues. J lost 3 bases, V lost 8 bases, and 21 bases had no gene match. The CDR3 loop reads CASGFETGRSGQDTEAFF. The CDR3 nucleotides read TGTGCCAGCGGTTTTGAGACAGGGCGGAGTGGGCAGGACACTGAAGCTTTCTTT.

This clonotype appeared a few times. CDR3 sequence reads: CASSPRGGFTDTQYF. CDR3 bases: TGTGCCAGCAGTCCGCGGGGGGGCTTCACAGATACGCAGTATTTT. The V and J genes are TRBV6-1 and TRBJ2-3; 9 bases line up with TRBD2. Germline V lookup: CDR1 MNHNS, CDR2 SASEGT. With 5 bases clipped from V and 2 bases from J, the junction kept 5 bases outside the gene matches. The CDR3 sequence is 15 residues long.

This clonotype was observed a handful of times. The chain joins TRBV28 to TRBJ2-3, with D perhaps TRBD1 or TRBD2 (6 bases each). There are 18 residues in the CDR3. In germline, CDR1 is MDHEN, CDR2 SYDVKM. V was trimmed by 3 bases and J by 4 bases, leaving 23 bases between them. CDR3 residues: CASSFDPNTGTPADTQYF. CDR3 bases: TGTGCCAGCAGTTTTGACCCCAATACAGGGACTCCAGCAGATACGCAGTATTTT.

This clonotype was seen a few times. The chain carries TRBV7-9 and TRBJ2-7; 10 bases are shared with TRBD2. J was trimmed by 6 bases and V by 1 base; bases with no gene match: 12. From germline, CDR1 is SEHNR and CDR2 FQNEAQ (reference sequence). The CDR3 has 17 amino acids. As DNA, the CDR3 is TGTGCCAGCAGCTTAGGGTCTAGCGGGAGCCTATGGGGCGAGCAGTACTTC. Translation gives CASSLGSSGSLWGEQYF.

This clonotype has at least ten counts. The CDR3 is CSVGYGTSAADTQYF. The CDR3 DNA sequence: TGCAGCGTTGGATACGGGACTAGCGCGGCAGATACGCAGTATTTT. This rearrangement joins TRBV29-1 to TRBJ2-3; 10 bases line up with TRBD2. Trimming cost V 4 bases and J 4 bases; bases outside gene matches: 8. Germline CDR1 and CDR2: SQVTM and ANQGSEA. The CDR3 is 15 amino acids.

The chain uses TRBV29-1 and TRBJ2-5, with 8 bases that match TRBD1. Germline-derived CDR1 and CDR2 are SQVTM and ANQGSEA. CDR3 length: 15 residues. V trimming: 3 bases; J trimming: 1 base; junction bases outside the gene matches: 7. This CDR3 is CSVDLRTGIQETQYF. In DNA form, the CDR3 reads TGCAGCGTTGACCTCAGGACAGGGATCCAAGAGACCCAGTACTTC.

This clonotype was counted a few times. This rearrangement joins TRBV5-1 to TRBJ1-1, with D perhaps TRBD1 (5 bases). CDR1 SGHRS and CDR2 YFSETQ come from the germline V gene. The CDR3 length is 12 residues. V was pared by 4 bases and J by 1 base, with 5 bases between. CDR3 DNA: TGCGCCAGCAGCGACAGGAACACTGAAGCTTTCTTT. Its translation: CASSDRNTEAFF.

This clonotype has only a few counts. The CDR3 DNA follows: TGCAGTGCGGGACAACCAGATACGCAGTATTTT. Protein: CSAGQPDTQYF. The V gene is TRBV20-1, the J gene TRBJ2-3; D possibly corresponds to TRBD1 (6 bases). CDR3 size: 11 residues. Trimming took 6 bases from V and 4 from J, leaving 8 bases between them. Germline V gene sequence: CDR1 DFQATT, CDR2 SNEGSKA (reference sequence).

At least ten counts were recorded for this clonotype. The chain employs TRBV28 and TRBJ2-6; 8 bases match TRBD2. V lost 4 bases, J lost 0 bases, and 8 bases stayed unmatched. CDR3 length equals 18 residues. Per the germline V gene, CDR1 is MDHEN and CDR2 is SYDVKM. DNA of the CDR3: TGTGCCAGCAGTTCTGCTAGCGGGCTCACCTCTGGGGCCAACGTCCTGACTTTC. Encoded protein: CASSSASGLTSGANVLTF.

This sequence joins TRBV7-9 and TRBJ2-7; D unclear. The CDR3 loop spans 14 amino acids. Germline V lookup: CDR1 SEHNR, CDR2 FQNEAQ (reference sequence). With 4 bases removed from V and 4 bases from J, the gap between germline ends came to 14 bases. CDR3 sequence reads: CASSYEELLYEQYF. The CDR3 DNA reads TGTGCCAGCAGCTACGAGGAACTCTTGTACGAGCAGTACTTC.

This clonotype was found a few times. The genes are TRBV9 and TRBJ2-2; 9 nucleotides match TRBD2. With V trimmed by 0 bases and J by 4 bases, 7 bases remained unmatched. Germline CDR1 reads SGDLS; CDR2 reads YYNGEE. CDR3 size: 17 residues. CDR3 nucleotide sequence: TGTGCCAGCAGCGTAGGGCTAGCGGGGTCGAGCACCGGGGAGCTGTTTTTT. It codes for CASSVGLAGSSTGELFF. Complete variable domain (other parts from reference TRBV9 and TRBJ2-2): DSGVTQTPKHLITATGQRVTLRCSPRSGDLSVYWYQQSLDQGLQFLIQYYNGEERAKGNILERFSAQQFPDLHSELNLSSLELGDSALYFCASSVGLAGSSTGELFFGEGSRLTVL.

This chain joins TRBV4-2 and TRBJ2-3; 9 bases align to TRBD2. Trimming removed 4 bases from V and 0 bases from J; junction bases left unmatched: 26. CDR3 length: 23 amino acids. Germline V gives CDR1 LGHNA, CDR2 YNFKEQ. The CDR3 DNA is TGTGCCAGCAGCCCCACACAGGGTAGTAGCGGGAGCCAAACTCATTTTAGCACAGATACGCAGTATTTT. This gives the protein CASSPTQGSSGSQTHFSTDTQYF.

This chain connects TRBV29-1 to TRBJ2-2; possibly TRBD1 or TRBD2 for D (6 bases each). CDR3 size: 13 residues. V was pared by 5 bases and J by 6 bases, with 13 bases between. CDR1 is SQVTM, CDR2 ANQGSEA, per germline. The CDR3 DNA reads TGCAGCGTTTCCCGGGGGCAGGCCGGGGAGCTGTTTTTT. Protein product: CSVSRGQAGELFF.

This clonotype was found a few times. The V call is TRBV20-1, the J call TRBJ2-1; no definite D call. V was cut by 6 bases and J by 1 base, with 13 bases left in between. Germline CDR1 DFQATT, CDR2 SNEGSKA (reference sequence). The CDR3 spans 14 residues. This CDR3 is CSAQLEMSYNEQFF. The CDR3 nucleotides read TGCAGTGCACAACTGGAGATGTCCTACAATGAGCAGTTCTTC.

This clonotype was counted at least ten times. CDR3 DNA: TGCAGCGTTGAGGGGGGCACCGGGGAGCTGTTTTTT. Protein product: CSVEGGTGELFF. This chain connects TRBV29-1 to TRBJ2-2, with a tentative D call TRBD2 (6 bases). This CDR3 is built from 12 residues. Germline-derived CDR1 and CDR2 are SQVTM and ANQGSEA. Trimming took off 3 bases at V and 4 bases at J, with 6 bases between the two ends.

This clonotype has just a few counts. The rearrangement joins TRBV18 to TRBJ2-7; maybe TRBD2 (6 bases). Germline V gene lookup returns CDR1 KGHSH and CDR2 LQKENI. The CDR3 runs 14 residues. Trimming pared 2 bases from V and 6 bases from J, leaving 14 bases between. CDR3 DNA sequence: TGTGCCAGCTCACCAGGGGGGACTTTTCGCGAGCAGTACTTC. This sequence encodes CASSPGGTFREQYF.